This TCR beta chain was captured in a study of blood T cells in healthy people across ages (dated by TCRdb to the mid-2010s). In the study overall: In model experiments, template switching captured about one uniquely barcoded TCR beta cDNA molecule for every two T cells. Using deep sequencing normalized with unique cDNA molecular identifiers, the study measured how TCR beta repertoire diversity changes with age. The donors were divided into four age groups: young (average approximately 17 years), middle-aged (about 40), aged (around 67) and long-lived (about 90). To avoid experimental bias, donors of different ages were randomly spread across the sequencing lanes. Using the same blood draw, the study looked at two additional independent replicas of 1 million unique cDNA reads for two donors, one aged 18 to 30 and the other aged 80 or older. Findings and caveats that apply to the study as a whole: Estimates of total diversity from one million sequenced T cells were regarded as lower bounds and underestimates. Since profiling was done on bulk unsorted PBMCs, naive and antigen-experienced compartments could not be conclusively compared. Because the CMV infection status of the donors was unknown, age-related changes in expanded clonotypes may potentially have been confounded. As age increased, observed TCR beta diversity per million T cells dropped in a roughly linear way, and a significant reduction was already evident by age roughly 36. Compared with the aged group, the long-lived group had more naive CD4+ T cells, fewer expanded clones and increased TCR diversity, suggesting age selection. Observed TCR beta diversity correlated strongly with the percentage of naive T cells measured by flow cytometry.

In the case of this clonotype: Its antigen is not yet known. No much larger clonotype is one base removed from it; base qualities were not supplied.

Library prep was done by 5' RACE. The instrument given in TCRdb is Illumina HiSeq 2500. A second PCR of roughly 7 to 11 cycles was run with a J-beta primer mix and a sample-barcoded 5' primer. A template-switch 5' adaptor carrying 12 random nucleotides introduced a unique molecular identifier onto each TCR beta cDNA molecule. Each sample yielded at least 2.5 million CDR3-containing paired-end reads. First-strand cDNA synthesis was performed from all RNA using the Mint cDNA synthesis kit, with priming by a TRBC-specific oligonucleotide. Following uracil-DNA glycosylase treatment, all cDNA underwent a first 18-cycle PCR with the universal primers M1SS and BC2_uni_R. As for how the authors treated the data: For normalization, 1 million high-quality reads were randomly selected from each sample, with every read carrying a distinct molecular identifier. Reads with shared molecular identifiers were discarded instead of being binned into consensus sequences. CDR3 identification, clonotype clustering and error correction used MiTCR with a Q25 quality threshold and the strictest error-elimination algorithm. A nonparametric unseen species model using Euler transformation provided a lower-bound estimate of total TCR beta diversity. Using fastp trimming at Q25 and MiXCR clonotype assembly, TCRdb reanalyzed the public sequencing data and kept in-frame beta chains. Identical CDR3 protein sequences are pooled into one entry, listed with their most common genes and DNA. None of the V and J calls come from the authors' own analysis; TCRdb made them. The sample table contains 800,000 to 1,000,000 distinct CDR3 sequences; only one count was recorded for 48% of them. The top ten clonotypes cover about an eighth of the sample.

V is clipped by 8 bases and J by 0 bases, and the sequence between their germline boundaries is 17 bases long. Looking up the germline V gene yields CDR1 MNHEY and CDR2 SVGAGI. The cysteine opens and the phenylalanine closes a CDR3 of 15 amino acids. CDR3 DNA only is kept here, 45 bases in frame from base 1. The donors were roughly 40 Caucasian individuals from Russia, aged roughly 6 to 100 years, who were systemically healthy. Each donor gave approximately 9.3 milliliters of peripheral blood, collected into EDTA-treated Vacutainer tubes. PBMCs were isolated by Ficoll-Paque density-gradient centrifugation, with at least 7 million obtained per sample. Total RNA, at least 5 micrograms per sample, was extracted from PBMCs with Trizol reagent. The percentages of naive CD45RAhigh/CD27high T cells were determined by flow cytometry on a PBMC aliquot from every donor.

Sequences were obtained from blood. This receptor was identified in a man aged 25 to 45 in good health. The rearranged chain carries TRBV6-5 and TRBJ2-7; the D gene cannot be resolved reliably. This receptor carries the CDR3 CASGRRTSSSYEQYF. The DNA is as follows: TGTGCCAGCGGCCGTCGGACGTCGAGCTCCTACGAGCAGTACTTC.